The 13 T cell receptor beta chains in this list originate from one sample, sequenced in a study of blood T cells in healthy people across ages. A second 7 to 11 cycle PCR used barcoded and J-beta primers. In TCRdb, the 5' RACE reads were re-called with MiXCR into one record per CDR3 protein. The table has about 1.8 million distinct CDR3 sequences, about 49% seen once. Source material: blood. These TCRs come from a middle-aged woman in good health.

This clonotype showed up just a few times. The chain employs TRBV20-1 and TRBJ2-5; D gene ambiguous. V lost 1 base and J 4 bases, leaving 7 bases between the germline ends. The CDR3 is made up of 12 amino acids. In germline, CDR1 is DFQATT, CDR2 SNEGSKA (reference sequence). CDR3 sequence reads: CSARGEGETQYF. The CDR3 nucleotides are TGCAGTGCTAGAGGGGAAGGAGAGACCCAGTACTTC.

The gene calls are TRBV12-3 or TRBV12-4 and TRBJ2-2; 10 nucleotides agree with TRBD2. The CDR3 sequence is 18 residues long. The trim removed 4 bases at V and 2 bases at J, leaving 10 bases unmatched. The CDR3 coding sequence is TGTGCCAGCAGTTATAGGGCTAGCGGGGGCCGCAACACCGGGGAGCTGTTTTTT. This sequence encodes CASSYRASGGRNTGELFF.

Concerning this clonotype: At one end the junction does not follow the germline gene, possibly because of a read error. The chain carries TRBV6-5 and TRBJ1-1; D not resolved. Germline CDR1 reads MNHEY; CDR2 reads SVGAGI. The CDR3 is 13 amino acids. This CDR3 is CASTYAGNTEAFF. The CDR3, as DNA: TGTGCCAGCACTTACGCAGGGAACACTGAAGCTTTCTTT.

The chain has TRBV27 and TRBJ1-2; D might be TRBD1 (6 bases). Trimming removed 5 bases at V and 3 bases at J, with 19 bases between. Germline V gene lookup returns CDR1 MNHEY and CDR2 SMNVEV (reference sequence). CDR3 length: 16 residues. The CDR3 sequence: CASSPQVGGGDYGYTF. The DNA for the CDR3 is TGTGCCAGCAGTCCCCAGGTTGGAGGGGGTGACTATGGCTACACCTTC.

CDR3 sequence: CSARDKGASGYTF. Written as DNA, the CDR3 is TGCAGTGCTAGAGATAAGGGGGCGAGTGGCTACACCTTC. The genes are TRBV20-1 and TRBJ1-2, with TRBD1 identical over 7 bases. The CDR3 spans 13 residues. Germline-derived CDR1 and CDR2 are DFQATT and SNEGSKA (reference sequence). The V segment lost 0 bases and the J segment 7 bases; nucleotides outside the gene matches: 5.

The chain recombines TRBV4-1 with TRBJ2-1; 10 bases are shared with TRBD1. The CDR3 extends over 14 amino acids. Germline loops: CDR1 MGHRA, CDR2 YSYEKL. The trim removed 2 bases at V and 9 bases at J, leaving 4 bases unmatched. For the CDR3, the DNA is TGCGCCAGCAGCCAACTGGGACAGGGGCGTGAGCAGTTCTTC. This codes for CASSQLGQGREQFF.

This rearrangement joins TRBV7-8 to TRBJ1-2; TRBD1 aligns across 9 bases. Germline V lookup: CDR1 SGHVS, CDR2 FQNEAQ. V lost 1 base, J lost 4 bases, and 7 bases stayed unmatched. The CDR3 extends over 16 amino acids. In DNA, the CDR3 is TGTGCCAGCAGCTTAGAGGGGGACAGGGTTGGCTATGGCTACACCTTC. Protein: CASSLEGDRVGYGYTF.

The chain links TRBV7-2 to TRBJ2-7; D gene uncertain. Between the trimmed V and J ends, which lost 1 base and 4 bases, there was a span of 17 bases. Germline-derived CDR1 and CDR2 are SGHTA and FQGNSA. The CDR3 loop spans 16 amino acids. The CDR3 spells CASSLVAQPTSYEQYF. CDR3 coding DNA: TGTGCCAGCAGCTTAGTGGCCCAGCCTACGTCGTACGAGCAGTACTTC.

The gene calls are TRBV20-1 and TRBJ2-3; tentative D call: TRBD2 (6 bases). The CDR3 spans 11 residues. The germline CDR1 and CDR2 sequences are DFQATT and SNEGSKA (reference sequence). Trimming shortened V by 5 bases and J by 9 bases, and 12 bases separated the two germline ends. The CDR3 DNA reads TGCAGTGCTCCACTAGCTTCGACGCAGTATTTT. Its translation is CSAPLASTQYF.

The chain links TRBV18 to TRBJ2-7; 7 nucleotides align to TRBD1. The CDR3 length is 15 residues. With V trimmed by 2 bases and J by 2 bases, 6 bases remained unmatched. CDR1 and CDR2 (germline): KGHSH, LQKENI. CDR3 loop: CASSPNGTATYEQYF. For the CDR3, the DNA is TGTGCCAGCTCACCAAACGGGACAGCTACCTACGAGCAGTACTTC.

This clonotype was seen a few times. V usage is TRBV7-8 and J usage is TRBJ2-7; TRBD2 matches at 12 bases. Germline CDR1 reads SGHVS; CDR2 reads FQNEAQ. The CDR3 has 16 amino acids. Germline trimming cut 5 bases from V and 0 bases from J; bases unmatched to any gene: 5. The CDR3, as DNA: TGTGCCAGCAGCGCCACTAGCGGGGGGATCTCCTACGAGCAGTACTTC. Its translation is CASSATSGGISYEQYF.

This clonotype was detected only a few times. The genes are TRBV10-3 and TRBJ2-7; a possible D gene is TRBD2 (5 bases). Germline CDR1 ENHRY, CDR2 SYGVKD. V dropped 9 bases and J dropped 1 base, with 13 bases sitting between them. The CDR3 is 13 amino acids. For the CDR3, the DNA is TGTGCCATGAACGATCCGGGGTCCTACGAGCAGTACTTC. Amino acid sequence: CAMNDPGSYEQYF.

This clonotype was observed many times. CDR3 protein: CASSYLRRHNEQFF. The DNA of the CDR3 is TGTGCCAGCAGTTACCTCAGGAGGCACAATGAGCAGTTCTTC. V gene TRBV27 combines with J gene TRBJ2-1; maybe TRBD2 (5 bases). The CDR3 runs 14 residues. Germline lookup yields CDR1 MNHEY and CDR2 SMNVEV (reference sequence). V lost 4 bases to trimming and J lost 5 bases, with 12 bases between them.